This T cell receptor beta chain appears in the sequencing data of a study of blood T cell repertoires in COVID-19. Study-wide context: Samples of COVID-19 (acute and convalescent) were obtained from the United States, Italy and Spain. PBMCs, B-cell-depleted T cells, or T cells provided the cDNA or gDNA that made up the material.

Original data processing: Reference gene primers were amplified, and this amplification served to estimate nucleated cell counts. The method was immunoSEQ multiplex PCR; TCRdb's version includes in-frame clones alone and lacks a portion of them. That table is the source of V, J and clone size, and D and trimming were worked out from the DNA. The sample holds about 80,000 clones, approximately 80% seen once. The sample taken for sequencing was peripheral blood. This sequence was found in a human donor in a cohort sampled during active COVID-19.

In DNA, the CDR3 is TGCAGCGTTGAATGGGCAGGGGACCGCGAGCAGTACTTC. Its protein is CSVEWAGDREQYF. The chain recombines TRBV29-1 with TRBJ2-7, with D possibly being TRBD1 (6 bases). CDR3 size: 13 residues. Trimming took off 2 bases at V and 6 bases at J, with 14 bases between the two ends. Germline V gives CDR1 SQVTM, CDR2 ANQGSEA.